The present T cell receptor beta chain was sequenced within a study of T-cell reconstitution after alpha-beta-depleted transplantation in children. V lost 1 base, J lost 10 bases, and 29 bases lay in between. Germline lookup yields CDR1 LGHDT and CDR2 YNNKEL (reference sequence). The CDR3 spans 19 residues. Overall study results and limits: In some patients, recipient T cells and intrathymic progenitors surviving conditioning explained high day-60 diversity.

Details on this clonotype: The antigen is undetermined.

Preparation of the TCRbeta library used unique molecular identifiers. TCRdb reanalysed the PCR reads using MiXCR and keeps one entry per CDR3 protein. The repertoire holds roughly 400,000 distinct CDR3 sequences, around two fifths seen once, with under 35% in the top ten. The V and J genes are TRBV3-1 and TRBJ2-1; D gene unclear. This TCR was sampled from a girl aged 2 to 9 with aplastic anemia, due to receive a stem cell transplant. The specimen was PBMCs, collected before TCRalphabeta/CD19-depleted stem cell transplant. The CDR3 protein is CASSQGPQGHYIPLLEQFF. The CDR3 coding sequence is TGTGCCAGCAGCCAAGGCCCCCAAGGCCATTATATACCACTTTTAGAGCAGTTCTTC.